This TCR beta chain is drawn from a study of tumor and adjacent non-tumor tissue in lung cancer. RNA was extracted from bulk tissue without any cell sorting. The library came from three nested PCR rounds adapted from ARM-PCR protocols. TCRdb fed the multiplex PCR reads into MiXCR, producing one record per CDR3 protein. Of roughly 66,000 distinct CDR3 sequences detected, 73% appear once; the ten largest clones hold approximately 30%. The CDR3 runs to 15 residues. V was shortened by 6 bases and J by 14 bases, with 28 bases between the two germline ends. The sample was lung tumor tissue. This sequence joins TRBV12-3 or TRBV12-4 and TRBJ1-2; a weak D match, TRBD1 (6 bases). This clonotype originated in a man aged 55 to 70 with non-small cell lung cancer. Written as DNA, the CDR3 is TGTGCCAGCAGATTGGATAAGACAGGATCGCCCACTGGAACCTTC. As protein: CASRLDKTGSPTGTF.